The clone carrying this T cell receptor (beta chain) was observed at least ten times. Its target is unknown. This record belongs to a study of T-cell reconstitution after alpha-beta-depleted transplantation in children. Broader study findings: TCRbeta diversity was high at day 60 in some patients (a result of surviving recipient T cells and thymic progenitors). Newly produced T cells mostly accounted for T-cell counts and diversity one year post-transplant. The study reportedly traced alpha-beta T cells about two months after transplant to several hundred expanded graft clones.

The CDR3 consists of 14 residues. Trimming cost V 2 bases and J 5 bases, with 12 bases left between them. CDR1 and CDR2 (germline): MNHEY, SVGEGT. As it was prepared, the TCRbeta library received unique molecular identifiers. TCRdb reanalysed the PCR reads using MiXCR and keeps one entry per CDR3 protein. This sample carries a few hundred thousand distinct CDR3 sequences, around 16% of them seen once, and the ten largest clones take 25% to 35%. This TCR derives from a boy under two years old who had a stem cell transplant for Wiskott-Aldrich syndrome, so the T cells may come from the graft donor. The chain combines TRBV6-2 or TRBV6-3 with TRBJ2-5; unclear D gene. The sequences come from PBMCs, mostly from graft donor cells, collected 360 days after TCRalphabeta/CD19-depleted stem cell transplant. In nucleotides, the CDR3 is TGTGCCAGCAGTTACATCAACCTAGAGGAGACCCAGTACTTC. Its protein product is CASSYINLEETQYF.